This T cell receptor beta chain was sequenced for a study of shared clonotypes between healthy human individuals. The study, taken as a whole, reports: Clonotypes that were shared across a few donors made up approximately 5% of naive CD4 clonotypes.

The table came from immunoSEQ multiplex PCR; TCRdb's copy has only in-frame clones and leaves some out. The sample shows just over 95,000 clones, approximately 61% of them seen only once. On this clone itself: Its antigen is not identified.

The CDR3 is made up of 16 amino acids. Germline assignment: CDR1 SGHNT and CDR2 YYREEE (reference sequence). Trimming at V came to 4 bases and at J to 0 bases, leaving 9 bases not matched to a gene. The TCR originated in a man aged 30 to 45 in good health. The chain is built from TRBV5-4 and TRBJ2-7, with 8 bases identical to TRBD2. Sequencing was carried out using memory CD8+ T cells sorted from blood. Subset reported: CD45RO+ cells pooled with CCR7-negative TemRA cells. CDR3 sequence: CASSHAGSGTSYEQYF. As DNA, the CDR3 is TGTGCCAGCAGCCACGCGGGTAGCGGGACCTCCTACGAGCAGTACTTC.